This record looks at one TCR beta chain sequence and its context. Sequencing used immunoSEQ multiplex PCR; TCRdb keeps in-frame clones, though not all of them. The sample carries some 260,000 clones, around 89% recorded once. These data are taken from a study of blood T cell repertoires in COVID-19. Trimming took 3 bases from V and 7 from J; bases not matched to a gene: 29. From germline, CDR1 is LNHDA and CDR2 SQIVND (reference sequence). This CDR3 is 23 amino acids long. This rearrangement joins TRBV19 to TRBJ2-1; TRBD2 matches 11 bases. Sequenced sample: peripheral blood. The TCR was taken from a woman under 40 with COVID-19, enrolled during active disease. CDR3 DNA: TGTGCCAGTAGTATCCCATCACCCGACCCGAAGGTTCCGATAGCGGGGGGGTTGAATGAGCAGTTCTTC. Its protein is CASSIPSPDPKVPIAGGLNEQFF.